This record concerns one T cell receptor beta chain sequence. Its binding antigen is unknown. The input lacks base qualities; no much larger clone sits a single base away. V loses 9 bases at its end and J loses 5 bases; junction bases beyond the gene matches: 4. Based on the germline V gene, the CDR1 and CDR2 sequences are MGHRA and YSYEKL. From its cysteine to its phenylalanine, the CDR3 spans 13 amino acids. The DNA shown is the 39-base CDR3, in frame from base 1. Collaborating institutions collected whole blood in K2EDTA tubes following their own protocols. Collaborator samples were shipped for TCRbeta analysis as frozen whole blood, isolated PBMCs, or DNA extracted from either sample type. The data belong to a study of blood T cell repertoires in COVID-19 (dated by TCRdb to between 2020 and 2021). At the level of the whole study: Samples covering the acute and convalescent phases of COVID-19 were provided by collaborators in the United States, Italy and Spain. The material from the prospective study consisted of cDNA or gDNA derived from T cells, B-cell-depleted T cells, or PBMCs. Deeply sampled blood TCRbeta repertoires from subjects exposed to, actively infected with, or recovered from COVID-19 were included in the dataset. Where HLA class I and class II types were available, the types were taken from metadata supplied by the sample provider, not from assay-based typing. Samples were obtained from the ongoing ImmuneRACE study (first 160 participants) and from about 1,300 subjects provided by 6 global collaborators. The repertoires were released in a freely available public database meant as a resource for research on the immune response to SARS-CoV-2. Sample metadata almost always included a de-identified subject ID, COVID-19 status, age in years and sex. The study at large found these results: The amount of clinical and demographic metadata varied by source and participant and was provided uncurated.

The immunoSEQ Assay, a bias-controlled multiplex PCR, was used to amplify TCRbeta CDR3 regions from genomic DNA. The study's own analysis went as follows. Within the assay, amplification of reference gene primers was used to estimate how many nucleated cells each sample contained. Sequence reads were collapsed and filtered to measure the absolute abundance of every unique TCRbeta CDR3 rearrangement. Productive Simpson clonality was computed per sample as the square root of Simpson's diversity index over productive rearrangements. TCRdb's version of the immuneACCESS table is confined to in-frame rearrangements and falls short of the full clone set. An unresolved V gene accounts for under half of the shortfall where checked; the remainder is of unknown origin. For V, J and clone size, that table is used; D and trimming come from the DNA. The sample records some 150,000 clones, about 90% of which are singletons. Around 2.3% of the sample rests with the top ten.

Material for sequencing was peripheral blood. The V and J segments used are TRBV4-1 and TRBJ1-5; TRBD1 matches 10 bases in the middle. This TCR was sampled from a man in his fifties with active COVID-19. The CDR3 here reads CASRGTGDQPQHF. The base sequence is TGCGCCAGTAGGGGGACAGGGGATCAGCCCCAGCATTTT.